One sample yielded the 13 T cell receptor beta chains listed below, sequenced in a study of blood T cell repertoires in COVID-19. The assay was immunoSEQ multiplex PCR, and TCRdb's table has in-frame clones only and misses some. The table has 200,000 to 250,000 clones, 80% to 90% seen once; the top ten hold around 2.2%. Sequenced: peripheral blood. Receptors originate from a man aged 25 to 45 who had recovered from COVID-19.

CDR3 DNA sequence: TGTGCCAGCAGTTTTGCTAGCGGGGCTGCAGATACGCAGTATTTT. Its protein is CASSFASGAADTQYF. This chain links TRBV28 with TRBJ2-3; TRBD2 aligns across 9 bases. The ends lost 3 bases at V and 4 bases at J; junction bases unmatched: 5. Germline loops: CDR1 MDHEN, CDR2 SYDVKM. This CDR3 spans 15 amino acids.

The chain is built from TRBV9 and TRBJ2-2; 7 bases align to TRBD1. The CDR3 length is 16 residues. Unmatched junction bases numbered 5, after V lost 2 bases and J lost 1 base. Germline CDR1 SGDLS, CDR2 YYNGEE. CDR3 coding DNA: TGTGCCAGCAGCGTGCCGACAGGGAGGAACACCGGGGAGCTGTTTTTT. It is translated as CASSVPTGRNTGELFF.

J is TRBJ1-4 and V is TRBV9, with no clear D. Trimming removed 3 bases at V and 8 bases at J, with 17 bases between. Germline-derived CDR1 and CDR2 are SGDLS and YYNGEE. The CDR3 has 15 residues. The CDR3 nucleotides are TGTGCCAGCAGCGCCAACACCCCGGGAGGAGAAAAACTGTTTTTT. Amino acid sequence: CASSANTPGGEKLFF. Variable domain in full (rest from reference TRBV9 and TRBJ1-4): DSGVTQTPKHLITATGQRVTLRCSPRSGDLSVYWYQQSLDQGLQFLIQYYNGEERAKGNILERFSAQQFPDLHSELNLSSLELGDSALYFCASSANTPGGEKLFFGSGTQLSVL.

The rearrangement links TRBV27 to TRBJ2-5, with unresolved D. The CDR3 length is 12 residues. CDR1 MNHEY and CDR2 SMNVEV come from the germline V gene (reference sequence). Trimming took off 8 bases at V and 6 bases at J, with 13 bases between the two ends. CDR3 in amino acids: CASVQRLQTQYF. DNA for the CDR3: TGTGCCAGCGTCCAGAGGTTGCAGACCCAGTACTTC.

This chain connects TRBV5-6 to TRBJ1-1; perhaps TRBD1 as D (5 bases). Germline V gene sequence: CDR1 SGHDT, CDR2 YYEEEE. Trimming removed 4 bases at V and 3 bases at J, with 13 bases between. The CDR3 spans 14 residues. For the CDR3, the DNA is TGTGCCAGCAGCCTTACCTGGGGGGACACTGAAGCTTTCTTT. Translated, it gives CASSLTWGDTEAFF.

This clone was seen just once. The V call is TRBV5-4, the J call TRBJ1-2, with 8 bases aligning to TRBD1. Trimming removed 4 bases from V and 4 bases from J; junction bases left unmatched: 12. CDR3 size: 16 residues. Germline-derived CDR1 and CDR2 are SGHNT and YYREEE (reference sequence). The chain's CDR3 is CASSRRQGIGLYGYTF. For the CDR3, the DNA is TGTGCCAGCAGCAGGAGACAGGGGATAGGACTCTATGGCTACACCTTC.

This chain joins TRBV5-6 and TRBJ2-7; 9 bases fit TRBD2. This CDR3 region has 15 residues. Germline CDR1 and CDR2: SGHDT and YYEEEE. V was clipped by 0 bases and J by 6 bases; unmatched bases: 7. Here the CDR3 reads CASSLEGGGALEQYF. The DNA of the CDR3 is TGTGCCAGCAGCTTGGAGGGCGGGGGGGCCCTCGAGCAGTACTTC.

The rearrangement uses TRBV14 and TRBJ2-1; TRBD1 matches at 8 bases. The CDR3 is 15 residues long. Per germline, CDR1 SGHDN and CDR2 FVKESK. The J segment lost 7 bases and the V segment lost 1 base, leaving 6 bases of the junction unmatched. Here the CDR3 reads CASSQVITGGNEQFF. CDR3 DNA sequence: TGTGCCAGCAGCCAAGTTATCACAGGGGGGAATGAGCAGTTCTTC.

The J gene is TRBJ2-1, the V gene TRBV19, with TRBD2 matching over 10 bases. Germline assignment: CDR1 LNHDA and CDR2 SQIVND (reference sequence). There are 15 residues in the CDR3. Unmatched junction bases numbered 6, after V lost 7 bases and J lost 3 bases. The CDR3 DNA follows: TGTGCCAGTACCATCGGACTAGCGGTCTACAATGAGCAGTTCTTC. This encodes CASTIGLAVYNEQFF. Full variable domain (rest looked up from reference TRBV19 and TRBJ2-1): DGGITQSPKYLFRKEGQNVTLSCEQNLNHDAMYWYRQDPGQGLRLIYYSQIVNDFQKGDIAEGYSVSREKKESFPLTVTSAQKNPTAFYLCASTIGLAVYNEQFFGPGTRLTVL.

CDR3 sequence (DNA): TGTGCCAGCAGTTTAAACAGGGTCGAGCAGTACTTC. It is translated as CASSLNRVEQYF. The chain links TRBV27 to TRBJ2-7, with D maybe TRBD1 (6 bases). The germline gives CDR1 MNHEY, CDR2 SMNVEV (reference sequence). V dropped 2 bases and J dropped 6 bases, with 8 bases sitting between them. There are 12 residues in the CDR3.

This chain links TRBV19 with TRBJ1-6; D uncertain. The CDR3 spans 18 residues. Trimming pared 3 bases from V and 9 bases from J, leaving 24 bases between. Germline loops: CDR1 LNHDA, CDR2 SQIVND (reference sequence). The CDR3 DNA reads TGTGCCAGTAGTATTGGTCTACTCCAGACAAACGATCGTTCACCCCTCCACTTT. Translating it yields CASSIGLLQTNDRSPLHF.

The rearrangement links TRBV5-6 to TRBJ1-6; perhaps TRBD1 as D (5 bases). Germline loops: CDR1 SGHDT, CDR2 YYEEEE. Between the trimmed V and J ends, which lost 2 bases and 3 bases, there was a span of 12 bases. There are 16 residues in the CDR3. The chain's CDR3 is CASSFYRTSYNSPLHF. The CDR3 region has the DNA TGTGCCAGCAGCTTCTATAGGACAAGCTATAATTCACCCCTCCACTTT.

The J gene is TRBJ2-7, the V gene TRBV15; 9 bases map to TRBD2. The J segment lost 2 bases and the V segment lost 5 bases, leaving 10 bases of the junction unmatched. Germline CDR1 reads LNHNV; CDR2 reads YYDKDF (reference sequence). The length of the CDR3 is 16 residues. CDR3: CATSPPWGGGAYEQYF. The CDR3 DNA reads TGTGCCACCAGCCCTCCCTGGGGCGGGGGGGCCTACGAGCAGTACTTC.